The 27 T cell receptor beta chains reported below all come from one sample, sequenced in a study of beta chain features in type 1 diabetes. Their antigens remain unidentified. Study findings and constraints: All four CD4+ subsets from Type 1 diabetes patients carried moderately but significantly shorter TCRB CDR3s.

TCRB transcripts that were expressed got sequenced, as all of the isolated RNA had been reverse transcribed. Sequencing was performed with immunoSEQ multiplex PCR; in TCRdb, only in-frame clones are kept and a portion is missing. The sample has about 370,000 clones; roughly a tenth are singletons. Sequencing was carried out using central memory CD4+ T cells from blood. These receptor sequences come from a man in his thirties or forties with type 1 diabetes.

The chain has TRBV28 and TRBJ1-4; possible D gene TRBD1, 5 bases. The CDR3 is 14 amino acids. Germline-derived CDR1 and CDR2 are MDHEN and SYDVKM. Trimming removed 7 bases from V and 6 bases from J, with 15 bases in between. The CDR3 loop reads CASTEGTGHEKLFF. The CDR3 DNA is TGTGCCAGCACCGAGGGGACGGGGCATGAAAAACTGTTTTTT.

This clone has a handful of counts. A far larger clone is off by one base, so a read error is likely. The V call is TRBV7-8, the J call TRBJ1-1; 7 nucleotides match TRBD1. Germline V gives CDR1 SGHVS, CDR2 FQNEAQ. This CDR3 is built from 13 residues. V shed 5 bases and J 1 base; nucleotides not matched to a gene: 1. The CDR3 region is CASSRQGNTEAFF. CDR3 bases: TGTGCCAGCAGCCGACAGGGGAACACTGAAGCTTTCTTT.

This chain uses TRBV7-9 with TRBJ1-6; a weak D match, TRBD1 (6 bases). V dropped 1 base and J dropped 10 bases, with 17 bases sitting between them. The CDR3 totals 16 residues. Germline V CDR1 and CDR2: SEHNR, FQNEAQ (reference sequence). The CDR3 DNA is TGTGCCAGCAGCTTAGATACAGGGCCATGGGGATCACCCCTCCACTTT. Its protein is CASSLDTGPWGSPLHF.

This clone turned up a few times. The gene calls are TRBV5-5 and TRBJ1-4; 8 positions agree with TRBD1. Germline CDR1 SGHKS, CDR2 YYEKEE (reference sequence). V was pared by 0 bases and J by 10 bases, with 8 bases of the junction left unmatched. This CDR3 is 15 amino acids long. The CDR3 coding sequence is TGTGCCAGCAGCTTGGAGGGACAGGTGTTGGGAAAACTGTTTTTT. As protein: CASSLEGQVLGKLFF.

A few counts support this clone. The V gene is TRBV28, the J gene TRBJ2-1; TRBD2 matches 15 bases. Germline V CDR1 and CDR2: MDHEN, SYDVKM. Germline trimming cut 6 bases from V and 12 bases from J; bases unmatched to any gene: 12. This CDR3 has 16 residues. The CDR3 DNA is TGTGCCAGCAGCCATGGGCGGACTAGCGGGAGGGAGGGGCAGTTCTTC. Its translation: CASSHGRTSGREGQFF.

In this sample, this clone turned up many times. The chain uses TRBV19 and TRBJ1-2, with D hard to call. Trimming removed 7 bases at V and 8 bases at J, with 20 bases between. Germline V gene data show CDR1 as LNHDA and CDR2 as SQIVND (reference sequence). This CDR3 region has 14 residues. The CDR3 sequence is CASTPGASRRGYTF. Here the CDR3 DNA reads TGTGCCAGTACGCCGGGAGCCTCCCGACGGGGCTACACCTTC.

The CDR3 region has the DNA TGTGCCAGCAGTTTAGAGTACGGCTCTGAGTTCTTC. This gives the protein CASSLEYGSEFF. The chain couples TRBV28 to TRBJ2-1; D ambiguous. The V gene lost 2 bases and the J gene lost 14 bases, with 13 bases spanning the gap. The CDR3 extends over 12 amino acids. Per the germline V gene, CDR1 is MDHEN and CDR2 is SYDVKM.

The CDR3 bases are TGCGCCAGCAGCCCCCGCAGTGCTAATGAAAAACTGTTTTTT. Protein product: CASSPRSANEKLFF. The gene calls are TRBV4-3 and TRBJ1-4; no clear D gene. Germline V gives CDR1 LGHNA, CDR2 YSLEER. The germline V and J ends were trimmed by 4 bases and 3 bases, with 9 bases remaining between them. The CDR3 sequence is 14 residues long.

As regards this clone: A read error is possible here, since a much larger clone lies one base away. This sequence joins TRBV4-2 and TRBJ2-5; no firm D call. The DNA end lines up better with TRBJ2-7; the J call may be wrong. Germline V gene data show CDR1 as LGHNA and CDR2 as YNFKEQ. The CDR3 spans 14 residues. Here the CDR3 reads CASSQERFSYEQYF. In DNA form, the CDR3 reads TGTGCCAGCAGCCAAGAGAGGTTTAGCTACGAGCAGTACTTC.

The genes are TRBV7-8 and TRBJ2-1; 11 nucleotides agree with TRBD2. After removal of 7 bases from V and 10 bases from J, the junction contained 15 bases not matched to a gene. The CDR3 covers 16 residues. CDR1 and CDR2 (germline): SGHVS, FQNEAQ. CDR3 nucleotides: TGTGCCAGCATCCTAGTCGGGACTAGCGGATCTGGGGAGCAGTTCTTC. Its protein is CASILVGTSGSGEQFF.

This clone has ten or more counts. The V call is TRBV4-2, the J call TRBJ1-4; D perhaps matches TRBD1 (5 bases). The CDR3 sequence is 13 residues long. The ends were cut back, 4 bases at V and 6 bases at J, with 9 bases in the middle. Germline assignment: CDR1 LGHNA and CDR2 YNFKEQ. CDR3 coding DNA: TGTGCCAGCAGCCGGGACGGTGATGAAAAACTGTTTTTT. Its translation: CASSRDGDEKLFF.

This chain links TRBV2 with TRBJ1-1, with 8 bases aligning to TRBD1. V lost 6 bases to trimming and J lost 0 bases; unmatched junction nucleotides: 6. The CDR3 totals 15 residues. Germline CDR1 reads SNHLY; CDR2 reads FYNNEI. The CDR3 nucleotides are TGTGCCAGCAGCGTAAGGACAGGGCTGAACACTGAAGCTTTCTTT. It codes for CASSVRTGLNTEAFF.

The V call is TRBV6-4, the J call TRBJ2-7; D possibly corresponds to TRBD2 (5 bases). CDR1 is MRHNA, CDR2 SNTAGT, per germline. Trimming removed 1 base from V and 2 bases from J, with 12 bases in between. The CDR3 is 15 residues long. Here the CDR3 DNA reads TGTGCCAGCAGTGACTTGGGAGCGCAACCCTACGAGCAGTACTTC. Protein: CASSDLGAQPYEQYF.

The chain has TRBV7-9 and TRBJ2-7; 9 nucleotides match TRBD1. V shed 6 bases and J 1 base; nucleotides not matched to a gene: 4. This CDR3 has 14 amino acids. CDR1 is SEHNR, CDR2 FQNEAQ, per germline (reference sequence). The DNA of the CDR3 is TGTGCCAGCAGGGGACAGGGCAGTTCCTACGAGCAGTACTTC. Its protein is CASRGQGSSYEQYF.

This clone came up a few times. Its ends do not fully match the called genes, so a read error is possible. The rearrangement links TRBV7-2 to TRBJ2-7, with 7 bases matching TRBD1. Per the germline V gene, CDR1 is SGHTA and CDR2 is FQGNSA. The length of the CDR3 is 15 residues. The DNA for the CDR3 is TGTGCCAGCAGACATACCGGGACAGAATCCTCCGAGCAGTACTTC. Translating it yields CASRHTGTESSEQYF.

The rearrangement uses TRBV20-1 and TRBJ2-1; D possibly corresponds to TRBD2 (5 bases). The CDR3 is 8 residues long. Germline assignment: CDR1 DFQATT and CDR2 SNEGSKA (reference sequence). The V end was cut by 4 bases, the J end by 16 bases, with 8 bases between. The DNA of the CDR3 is TGCAGTGCTACTAGCATATTCTTC. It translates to CSATSIFF.

The CDR3 nucleotides read TGTGCCAGCAGTTACTCCGGGACAGGGGTCGGCTACACCTTC. This sequence encodes CASSYSGTGVGYTF. The chain employs TRBV6-5 and TRBJ1-2; 10 positions agree with TRBD1. CDR1 MNHEY and CDR2 SVGAGI come from the germline V gene. The CDR3 runs to 14 residues. V shed 0 bases, J shed 8 bases, and the junction held 3 bases outside the gene matches.

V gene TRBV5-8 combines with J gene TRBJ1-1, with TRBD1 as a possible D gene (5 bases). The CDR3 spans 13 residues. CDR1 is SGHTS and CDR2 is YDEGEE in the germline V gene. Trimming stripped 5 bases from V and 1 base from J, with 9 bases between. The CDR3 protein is CASSWRGNTEAFF. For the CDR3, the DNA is TGTGCCAGCAGTTGGAGGGGGAACACTGAAGCTTTCTTT.

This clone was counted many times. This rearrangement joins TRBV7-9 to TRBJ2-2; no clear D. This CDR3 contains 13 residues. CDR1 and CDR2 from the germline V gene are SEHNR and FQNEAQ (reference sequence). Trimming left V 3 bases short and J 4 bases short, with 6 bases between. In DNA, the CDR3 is TGTGCCAGCAGCTTTATGAGCACCGGGGAGCTGTTTTTT. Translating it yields CASSFMSTGELFF.

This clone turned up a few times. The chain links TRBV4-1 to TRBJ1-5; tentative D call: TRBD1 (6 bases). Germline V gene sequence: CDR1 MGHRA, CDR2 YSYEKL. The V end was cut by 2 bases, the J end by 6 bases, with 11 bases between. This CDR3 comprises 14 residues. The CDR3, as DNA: TGCGCCAGCAGCCAAACGACAGGAATTCAGCCCCAGCATTTT. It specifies CASSQTTGIQPQHF.

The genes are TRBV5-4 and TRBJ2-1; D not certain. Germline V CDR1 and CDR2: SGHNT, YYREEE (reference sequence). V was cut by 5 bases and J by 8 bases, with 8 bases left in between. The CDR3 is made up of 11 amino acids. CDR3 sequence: CASSSDHEQFF. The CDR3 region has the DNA TGTGCCAGCAGTTCCGACCATGAGCAGTTCTTC.

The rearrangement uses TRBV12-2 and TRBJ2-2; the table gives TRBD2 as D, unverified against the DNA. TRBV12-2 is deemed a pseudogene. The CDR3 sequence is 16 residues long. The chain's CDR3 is CASRPTTRLNTGELFF. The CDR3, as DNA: TGTGCAAGTCGCCCAACCACAAGACTAAACACCGGGGAGCTGTTTTTT.

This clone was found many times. CDR3 in DNA: TGTGCCAGCAGCTTGGGACAGGGATTGGAGCCCCAGCATTTT. Its translation: CASSLGQGLEPQHF. The chain recombines TRBV7-2 with TRBJ1-5; the match to TRBD1 covers 9 bases. The CDR3 consists of 14 residues. In germline, CDR1 is SGHTA, CDR2 FQGNSA. The trim removed 3 bases at V and 8 bases at J, leaving 5 bases unmatched.

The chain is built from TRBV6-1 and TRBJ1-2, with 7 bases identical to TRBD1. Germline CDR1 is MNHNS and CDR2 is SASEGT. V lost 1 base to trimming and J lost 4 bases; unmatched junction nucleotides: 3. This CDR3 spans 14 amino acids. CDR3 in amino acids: CASSEVGQIYGYTF. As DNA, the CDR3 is TGTGCCAGCAGTGAAGTGGGACAGATCTATGGCTACACCTTC.

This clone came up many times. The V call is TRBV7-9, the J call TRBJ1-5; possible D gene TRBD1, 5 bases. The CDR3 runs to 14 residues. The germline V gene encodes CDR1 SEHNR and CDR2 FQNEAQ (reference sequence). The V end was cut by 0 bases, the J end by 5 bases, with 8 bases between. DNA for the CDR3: TGTGCCAGCAGCTTAGCGAAGACAGATCAGCCCCAGCATTTT. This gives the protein CASSLAKTDQPQHF.

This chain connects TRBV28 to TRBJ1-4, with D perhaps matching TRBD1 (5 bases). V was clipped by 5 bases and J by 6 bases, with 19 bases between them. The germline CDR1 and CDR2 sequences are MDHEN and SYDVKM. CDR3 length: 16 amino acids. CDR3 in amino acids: CASSPLDGTGDEKLFF. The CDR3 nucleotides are TGTGCCAGCAGTCCTCTAGACGGGACCGGGGATGAAAAACTGTTTTTT.

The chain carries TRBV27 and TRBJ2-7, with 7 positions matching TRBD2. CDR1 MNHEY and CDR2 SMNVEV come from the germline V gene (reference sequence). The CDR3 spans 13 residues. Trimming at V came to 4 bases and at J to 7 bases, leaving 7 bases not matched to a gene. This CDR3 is CASSWGRAWEQYF. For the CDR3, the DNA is TGTGCCAGCAGTTGGGGGAGGGCCTGGGAGCAGTACTTC.